The 3 T cell receptor beta chains below were found in one sample sequenced in a study of identical twins (dated by TCRdb to about 2016). Libraries were made using 5' RACE. The listed sequencing device is Illumina HiSeq 2000. TCRdb ran its own pipeline on the public reads, namely fastp trimming at Q25 and MiXCR clone calling, and kept in-frame beta chains. When rows share a CDR3 protein, they turn into one entry using the most common DNA and genes. A total of roughly 540,000 distinct CDR3 sequences appear in this sample, roughly a fifth of them only once. The top ten constitute 0.91% of the sample. This same sample was also taken into another study, of T cells expressing NK-cell markers.

Material: CD4+ T cells sorted from blood. These receptors were obtained from a woman aged 18-29 years in good health.

This clonotype was observed at least ten times. The chain is built from TRBV27 and TRBJ2-7; tentatively, D is TRBD1 (5 bases). Germline CDR1 MNHEY, CDR2 SMNVEV (reference sequence). The length of the CDR3 is 13 residues. V was shortened by 2 bases and J by 3 bases, with 8 bases between the two germline ends. The CDR3 region has the DNA TGTGCCAGCAGTTTACAGGGTTTCTACGAGCAGTACTTC. It encodes CASSLQGFYEQYF.

This clonotype was detected a few times. The chain carries TRBV10-2 and TRBJ2-7; D remains unclear. V was shortened by 2 bases and J by 7 bases, with 18 bases between the two germline ends. Germline CDR1 is WSHSY and CDR2 is SAAADI. The CDR3 loop spans 15 amino acids. CDR3 in amino acids: CASSEVNGQFQEQYF. The CDR3 bases are TGCGCCAGCAGTGAGGTTAACGGGCAGTTCCAGGAGCAGTACTTC.

The V and J genes are TRBV11-2 and TRBJ2-7; D might be TRBD2 (6 bases). Germline assignment: CDR1 SGHAT and CDR2 FQNNGV. Between the trimmed V and J ends, which lost 4 bases and 2 bases, there was a span of 15 bases. The length of the CDR3 is 15 residues. This CDR3 reads CASSSWRGRTYEQYF. The CDR3 coding sequence is TGTGCCAGCAGCTCCTGGCGGGGCCGAACCTACGAGCAGTACTTC.